These 27 T cell receptor beta chains share one sample of origin, sequenced in a study of human thymus T cells. The repertoire was sequenced with immunoSEQ multiplex PCR; TCRdb's copy has only in-frame clones and lacks some. The table has 120,000 or so clones, around 94% seen once; the top ten hold 0.02% to 0.03%. Thymus pieces cut out during corrective heart surgery were the tissue that was used. Sequenced: thymus tissue. The receptors here all came from a boy younger than two with a congenital heart defect but otherwise immunologically healthy.

The chain combines TRBV27 with TRBJ1-2; no clear D gene. Germline values: CDR1 MNHEY, CDR2 SMNVEV (reference sequence). Trimming stripped 0 bases from V and 2 bases from J, with 10 bases between. The CDR3 spans 15 residues. CDR3 protein: CASSLSWRDNYGYTF. The CDR3 DNA reads TGTGCCAGCAGTTTATCTTGGAGAGACAACTATGGCTACACCTTC.

The chain has TRBV4-1 and TRBJ1-4, with TRBD1 identical over 8 bases. Germline values: CDR1 MGHRA, CDR2 YSYEKL. CDR3 size: 19 residues. After removal of 0 bases from V and 0 bases from J, the junction contained 9 bases not matched to a gene. This CDR3 reads CASSQDGQGVGATNEKLFF. In DNA form, the CDR3 reads TGCGCCAGCAGCCAAGACGGACAGGGCGTAGGAGCAACTAATGAAAAACTGTTTTTT.

The chain joins TRBV18 to TRBJ2-7; 11 bases are shared with TRBD1. The length of the CDR3 is 15 residues. Germline V gene lookup returns CDR1 KGHSH and CDR2 LQKENI. Trimming cost V 4 bases and J 1 base; bases outside gene matches: 3. CDR3 sequence reads: CASSLGQGASYEQYF. CDR3 coding DNA: TGTGCCAGCTCACTCGGACAGGGGGCTTCCTACGAGCAGTACTTC.

The chain carries TRBV30 and TRBJ1-2; 12 positions agree with TRBD1. Germline lookup yields CDR1 GTSNPN and CDR2 SVGIG (reference sequence). CDR3 length equals 12 residues. V trimming: 2 bases; J trimming: 10 bases; junction bases outside the gene matches: 2. CDR3 sequence reads: CAWSRDRGHYTF. CDR3 in DNA: TGTGCCTGGAGTAGGGACAGGGGGCACTACACCTTC.

The rearrangement joins TRBV5-8 to TRBJ1-5; D is uncertain. Looked up from germline, CDR1 is SGHTS and CDR2 is YDEGEE. The CDR3 has 16 residues. The V end lost 0 bases, the J end lost 1 base, and 11 bases lay between the germline ends. The CDR3: CASSLVPGESNQPQHF. CDR3 bases: TGTGCCAGCAGCTTGGTGCCCGGGGAGAGCAATCAGCCCCAGCATTTT.

This clone turned up a few times. The genes are TRBV11-3 and TRBJ1-6, with 8 positions matching TRBD1. With V trimmed by 3 bases and J by 9 bases, 7 bases remained unmatched. Germline V gives CDR1 SGHNT, CDR2 YENEEA. The CDR3 extends over 15 amino acids. The CDR3 bases are TGTGCCAGCAGCTTTGCACAGGGGGATGGTTCACCCCTCCACTTT. As protein: CASSFAQGDGSPLHF.

The CDR3 loop reads CASSLEGTGASGTDTQYF. CDR3 coding DNA: TGCGCCAGCAGCTTGGAGGGTACAGGGGCCAGTGGCACAGATACGCAGTATTTT. The J gene is TRBJ2-3, the V gene TRBV5-1; TRBD1 matches 7 bases. The germline CDR1 and CDR2 sequences are SGHRS and YFSETQ. V trimming: 0 bases; J trimming: 1 base; junction bases outside the gene matches: 11. The CDR3 contains 18 residues.

The chain is built from TRBV7-2 and TRBJ2-7, with D perhaps matching TRBD2 (5 bases). Germline V gives CDR1 SGHTA, CDR2 FQGNSA. V shed 1 base and J shed 0 bases, with 10 bases lying between them. The CDR3 runs 15 residues. The CDR3 nucleotides are TGTGCCAGCAGCTTAGGGGCGGGCTCCTCCTACGAGCAGTACTTC. Translation gives CASSLGAGSSYEQYF.

The V gene is TRBV5-8, the J gene TRBJ1-5, with D unresolved. The germline V gene has CDR1 SGHTS and CDR2 YDEGEE. The V end lost 5 bases, the J end lost 3 bases, and 9 bases lay between the germline ends. The CDR3 has 13 residues. The chain's CDR3 is CASSGVYNQPQHF. In DNA form, the CDR3 reads TGTGCCAGCAGTGGGGTATACAATCAGCCCCAGCATTTT.

The J gene is TRBJ2-3, the V gene TRBV9; the match to TRBD2 covers 13 bases. The junction had 12 bases not matched to a gene; V was cut back by 0 bases and J by 2 bases. The germline CDR1 and CDR2 sequences are SGDLS and YYNGEE. The CDR3 length is 20 residues. In DNA form, the CDR3 reads TGTGCCAGCAGCGTAGCTACGGGACTAGCGGGGACCCTAAACACAGATACGCAGTATTTT. Protein sequence: CASSVATGLAGTLNTDTQYF. Combining the CDR3 with reference TRBV9 and TRBJ2-3 gives the whole variable domain DSGVTQTPKHLITATGQRVTLRCSPRSGDLSVYWYQQSLDQGLQFLIQYYNGEERAKGNILERFSAQQFPDLHSELNLSSLELGDSALYFCASSVATGLAGTLNTDTQYFGPGTRLTVL.

The gene calls are TRBV11-2 and TRBJ2-2; the D gene is possibly TRBD2 (6 bases). Deletions cut 5 bases from V and 1 base from J, with 8 bases between. Germline assignment: CDR1 SGHAT and CDR2 FQNNGV. The CDR3 consists of 14 residues. CDR3 in DNA: TGTGCCAGCAGCGTGGGGGGGAACACCGGGGAGCTGTTTTTT. Protein sequence: CASSVGGNTGELFF.

The chain links TRBV6-6 to TRBJ2-5; tentatively, D is TRBD2 (6 bases). Per germline, CDR1 MNHNY and CDR2 SVGAGI (reference sequence). The CDR3 spans 13 residues. Trimming shortened V by 7 bases and J by 5 bases, and 14 bases separated the two germline ends. This CDR3 is CASTPGGPETQYF. CDR3 sequence (DNA): TGTGCCAGCACCCCCGGGGGTCCGGAGACCCAGTACTTC.

This chain links TRBV19 with TRBJ1-5, with 8 bases lining up with TRBD1. The length of the CDR3 is 13 residues. Germline V gene lookup returns CDR1 LNHDA and CDR2 SQIVND (reference sequence). Trimming at V came to 7 bases and at J to 5 bases, leaving 4 bases not matched to a gene. The CDR3, as DNA: TGTGCCAGTATGGACAGGGAGTATCAGCCCCAGCATTTT. Its translation is CASMDREYQPQHF.

The rearrangement links TRBV4-2 to TRBJ2-4; 12 bases fit TRBD2. V lost 0 bases and J lost 3; bases outside the gene matches: 18. The germline gives CDR1 LGHNA, CDR2 YNFKEQ. This CDR3 is built from 22 residues. This CDR3 reads CASSQEKTSGGSRRFGKNIQYF. The CDR3, as DNA: TGTGCCAGCAGCCAAGAAAAAACTAGCGGGGGGTCACGCCGCTTCGGCAAAAACATTCAGTACTTC.

The V and J genes are TRBV14 and TRBJ2-1; D gene unclear. The CDR3 has 15 residues. Trimming shortened V by 4 bases and J by 5 bases, and 15 bases separated the two germline ends. Germline assignment: CDR1 SGHDN and CDR2 FVKESK. In DNA form, the CDR3 reads TGTGCCAGCAGCCCCCCCCTCCGAGGTAACAATGAGCAGTTCTTC. This translates into CASSPPLRGNNEQFF.

The CDR3 protein is CASSFRRSSYEQYF. The CDR3 DNA sequence: TGTGCCAGCAGCTTCCGCAGGAGCTCCTACGAGCAGTACTTC. This sequence joins TRBV5-6 and TRBJ2-7; D is unclear. The CDR3 extends over 14 amino acids. Trimming stripped 2 bases from V and 0 bases from J, with 9 bases between. Germline CDR1 and CDR2: SGHDT and YYEEEE.

This sequence joins TRBV6-5 and TRBJ2-6; D remains ambiguous. The CDR3 consists of 14 residues. Trimming stripped 2 bases from V and 3 bases from J, with 5 bases between. CDR1 MNHEY and CDR2 SVGAGI come from the germline V gene. This CDR3 reads CASSYVGGANVLTF. The CDR3 bases are TGTGCCAGCAGTTACGTAGGTGGGGCCAACGTCCTGACTTTC.

The gene calls are TRBV4-1 and TRBJ2-2; a possible D gene is TRBD1 (5 bases). The CDR3 has 15 amino acids. The germline CDR1 and CDR2 sequences are MGHRA and YSYEKL. V was clipped by 5 bases and J by 1 base, with 11 bases between them. The CDR3 reads CASSSPRVNTGELFF. Written as DNA, the CDR3 is TGCGCCAGCAGCAGTCCCAGGGTGAACACCGGGGAGCTGTTTTTT.

This chain uses TRBV5-8 with TRBJ1-6; TRBD1 agrees at 9 bases. This CDR3 is built from 18 residues. The V gene's germline CDR1 is SGHTS and CDR2 YDEGEE. V gave up 1 base and J gave up 5 bases; unmatched junction bases: 10. This chain's CDR3 is CASSLSTGGKWNNSPLHF. DNA for the CDR3: TGTGCCAGCAGCTTGAGTACAGGGGGCAAATGGAATAATTCACCCCTCCACTTT. Together with reference TRBV5-8 and TRBJ1-6, the CDR3 gives the full variable domain: EAGVTQSPTHLIKTRGQQATLRCSPISGHTSVYWYQQALGLGLQFLLWYDEGEERNRGNFPPRFSGRQFPNYSSELNVNALELEDSALYLCASSLSTGGKWNNSPLHFGNGTRLTVT.

This chain links TRBV27 with TRBJ2-3; D is ambiguous. Germline CDR1 and CDR2: MNHEY and SMNVEV (reference sequence). Trimming removed 6 bases at V and 2 bases at J, with 12 bases between. The CDR3 spans 14 residues. CDR3 DNA sequence: TGTGCCAGCAGGGCTACACCCGTCACAGATACGCAGTATTTT. The encoded protein is CASRATPVTDTQYF.

There are a few counts of this clone. The V call is TRBV7-2, the J call TRBJ2-1; TRBD2 matches at 12 bases. CDR3 length equals 18 residues. The germline gives CDR1 SGHTA, CDR2 FQGNSA. The V segment lost 2 bases and the J segment 1 base; nucleotides outside the gene matches: 6. In DNA, the CDR3 is TGTGCCAGCAGCTTATGGCTAGCGGGGGGGCCATCCTACAATGAGCAGTTCTTC. Residues: CASSLWLAGGPSYNEQFF.

A few counts support this clone. The J gene is TRBJ1-1, the V gene TRBV6-5, with D unclear. Trimming took off 1 base at V and 7 bases at J, with 10 bases between the two ends. Germline V gene sequence: CDR1 MNHEY, CDR2 SVGAGI. CDR3 length equals 13 residues. Here the CDR3 reads CASSYFGEIEAFF. The CDR3 DNA sequence: TGTGCCAGCAGTTACTTTGGGGAGATTGAAGCTTTCTTT.

The gene calls are TRBV19 and TRBJ2-2, with D possibly being TRBD2 (6 bases). The CDR3 runs to 14 residues. Per the germline V gene, CDR1 is LNHDA and CDR2 is SQIVND (reference sequence). Trimming took 8 bases from V and 3 from J, leaving 13 bases between them. The CDR3 region is CASGGSGDTGELFF. CDR3 DNA sequence: TGTGCCAGTGGGGGGTCGGGGGACACCGGGGAGCTGTTTTTT.

The chain couples TRBV7-6 to TRBJ2-1; 16 bases line up with TRBD2. The CDR3 has 18 amino acids. Germline loops: CDR1 SGHVS, CDR2 FNYEAQ. Trimming took 4 bases from V and 7 from J; bases not matched to a gene: 10. CDR3 nucleotides: TGTGCCAGCAGCTCACAACCGGGACTAGCGGGGGGGGGAAATGAGCAGTTCTTC. Translating gives CASSSQPGLAGGGNEQFF.

The V gene is TRBV10-2, the J gene TRBJ1-1; TRBD1 matches 7 bases. Germline CDR1 is WSHSY and CDR2 is SAAADI. Trimming removed 2 bases from V and 3 bases from J; junction bases left unmatched: 9. CDR3 length equals 16 residues. CDR3 region: CASSERGLKGDTEAFF. The CDR3 DNA reads as TGCGCCAGCAGTGAGAGGGGGCTAAAGGGAGACACTGAAGCTTTCTTT.

The rearrangement links TRBV28 to TRBJ2-3, with D perhaps given as TRBD1 or TRBD2 (6 bases each). From germline, CDR1 is MDHEN and CDR2 SYDVKM. V lost 4 bases and J lost 6, with 17 bases in between. This CDR3 contains 15 residues. The CDR3 loop is CASSSAEGGPDTQYF. In DNA form, the CDR3 reads TGTGCCAGCAGTTCAGCGGAGGGGGGCCCGGATACGCAGTATTTT. The variable domain in full, with the rest retrieved from reference TRBV28 and TRBJ2-3, is DVKVTQSSRYLVKRTGEKVFLECVQDMDHENMFWYRQDPGLGLRLIYFSYDVKMKEKGDIPEGYSVSREKKERFSLILESASTNQTSMYLCASSSAEGGPDTQYFGPGTRLTVL.

The chain joins TRBV6-6 to TRBJ1-4; 10 nucleotides align to TRBD1. The germline gives CDR1 MNHNY, CDR2 SVGAGI (reference sequence). The CDR3 loop spans 14 amino acids. The J segment lost 7 bases and the V segment lost 5 bases, leaving 4 bases of the junction unmatched. This CDR3 reads CASSHGQGGEKLFF. CDR3 in DNA: TGTGCCAGCAGTCACGGACAGGGGGGTGAAAAACTGTTTTTT.